These T cell receptor beta chains were read from a single sample in a study of blood T cell repertoires in COVID-19. TCRdb keeps only in-frame clones here, not all; method: immunoSEQ multiplex PCR. In the table there are under 250,000 clones, about 82% of which are singletons. Input material: peripheral blood. The receptors come from a man aged 50-59 years with COVID-19, enrolled during active disease. Each CDR3 is given with its conserved first and last residue. Each record gives: J gene, V gene, D gene, clone size, CDR3 DNA, CDR3 protein. D genes are given only for firm matches. Some rows mark clone size as missing; the rest say once, few, many or name a class of expanded clone.

TRBJ1-5 | TRBV12-3/TRBV12-4 | - | - | TGTGCCAGCAGCCTCTCCGGGCAGCCCCAGCATTTT | CASSLSGQPQHF
TRBJ1-1 | TRBV5-4 | - | - | TGTGCCAGCAGCTTCGGGGGGCCGGGGAACACTGAAGCTTTCTTT | CASSFGGPGNTEAFF
TRBJ2-5 | TRBV3-1/TRBV3-2 | TRBD2 | once | TGTGCCAGCAGCCACCGGCGGGGGGGCCAAGAGACCCAGTACTTC | CASSHRRGGQETQYF
TRBJ1-5 | TRBV28 | TRBD1 | - | TGTGCCAGCAGTTTGTTACCAGGACAGGGGCATCAGCCCCAGCATTTT | CASSLLPGQGHQPQHF
TRBJ2-5 | TRBV14 | - | - | TGTGCCAGCAGCCAAGGAAGGGGAGAGACCCAGTACTTC | CASSQGRGETQYF
TRBJ2-7 | TRBV5-1 | TRBD2 | - | TGCGCCAGCAGCTTGACCGGGACTAGCGACGACGAGCAGTACTTC | CASSLTGTSDDEQYF
TRBJ2-1 | TRBV9 | TRBD2 | few | TGTGCCAGCAGCGCTAGCGGGGGGCCTAGCTCCTACAATGAGCAGTTCTTC | CASSASGGPSSYNEQFF
TRBJ2-7 | TRBV3-1/TRBV3-2 | TRBD1 | - | TGTGCCAGCAGCCGGACAGGGGAGCAGTACTTC | CASSRTGEQYF
TRBJ2-2 | TRBV5-1 | - | - | TGCGCCAGCATCGAACCTAGCAACACCGGGGAGCTGTTTTTT | CASIEPSNTGELFF
TRBJ1-1 | TRBV2 | - | - | TGTGCCAGCAGTGTTTGGACAGAGAACACTGAAGCTTTCTTT | CASSVWTENTEAFF
TRBJ2-7 | TRBV5-1 | - | - | TGCGCCAGCAGCTTTAGTAGCGGAAACTCCTACGAGCAGTACTTC | CASSFSSGNSYEQYF
TRBJ1-5 | TRBV6-5 | TRBD1 | - | TGTGCCAGCAGACTGGACAGGGCCTCAAATCAGCCCCAGCATTTT | CASRLDRASNQPQHF
TRBJ2-3 | TRBV3-1/TRBV3-2 | TRBD2 | once | TGTGCCAGCAGCCAAGAAAGGACGGGCACGGGGGGGGCAGATACGCAGTATTTT | CASSQERTGTGGADTQYF
TRBJ1-6 | TRBV6-5 | TRBD1 | - | TGTGCCAGCAGTTTCGGACAGGGGCGTCTTAATTCACCCCTCCACTTT | CASSFGQGRLNSPLHF
TRBJ2-2 | TRBV6-2/TRBV6-3 | - | - | TGTGCCAGCAGTCTCAGGGCCGGGGAGCTGTTTTTT | CASSLRAGELFF
TRBJ2-3 | TRBV28 | TRBD2 | - | TGTGCCAGCAGTTCCATTCTTGGACTAGTCCCAGATACGCAGTATTTT | CASSSILGLVPDTQYF
TRBJ1-6 | TRBV18 | TRBD1 | - | TGTGCCAGCTCACCGAACCTCGCGGGACAGGGTCGTTCACCCCTCCACTTT | CASSPNLAGQGRSPLHF
TRBJ2-7 | TRBV10-2 | TRBD2 | once | TGCGCCAGCAGTGAGTCGAGCGGGGGGACCTACGAGCAGTACTTC | CASSESSGGTYEQYF
TRBJ2-3 | TRBV27 | TRBD2 | - | TGTGCCAGCGCATCCTTAGCGGGGGGGCCTTATACGCAGTATTTT | CASASLAGGPYTQYF
TRBJ2-3 | TRBV6-4 | TRBD2 | - | TGTGCCAGCACCGGGCGCGGGACTAGGACAGATACGCAGTATTTT | CASTGRGTRTDTQYF
TRBJ2-1 | TRBV5-1 | TRBD2 | - | TGCGCCAGCAGTCCCGGCGGGGGGACCTACAATGAGCAGTTCTTC | CASSPGGGTYNEQFF
TRBJ2-7 | TRBV2 | TRBD1 | - | TGTGCCAGCAGTCTTCAGGGGGCGCGGTACGAGCAGTACTTC | CASSLQGARYEQYF
TRBJ1-2 | TRBV24-1 | - | - | TGTGCCACCAGTGATATACACAGGGCGGTTGGCTACACCTTC | CATSDIHRAVGYTF
TRBJ2-3 | TRBV5-1 | - | - | TGCGCCAGCAGCTTGGTTATAGCAAAATCCACAGATACGCAGTATTTT | CASSLVIAKSTDTQYF
TRBJ2-7 | TRBV20-1 | - | - | TGCAGTGCTAGTTCCAGGGGCCACGAGCAGTACTTC | CSASSRGHEQYF
TRBJ1-1 | TRBV20-1 | - | few | TGCAGTGCTAGTGTCGTGGGGGGATTGAACACTGAAGCTTTCTTT | CSASVVGGLNTEAFF
TRBJ2-3 | TRBV5-1 | TRBD2 | - | TGCGCCAGCAGCTTGGTAACTAGCGGGGCCTTAGATACGCAGTATTTT | CASSLVTSGALDTQYF
TRBJ2-2 | TRBV30 | TRBD1 | few | TGTGCCTGGGGGAGACAGGGGGTTTTGTACGGGGAGCTGTTTTTT | CAWGRQGVLYGELFF
TRBJ2-2 | TRBV3-1/TRBV3-2 | - | - | TGTGCCAGCAGCAAGGGGACTACCGGGGAGCTGTTTTTT | CASSKGTTGELFF
TRBJ2-5 | TRBV24-1 | TRBD2 | - | TGTGCCACCAGTGAGGGGGGGATAGAGACCCAGTACTTC | CATSEGGIETQYF
TRBJ2-2 | TRBV27 | - | - | TGTGCCAGCAAGGTACAGATTTACACCGGGGAGCTGTTTTTT | CASKVQIYTGELFF
TRBJ1-4 | TRBV29-1 | - | - | TGCAGCGTTGCATCGCAGATGAATGAAAAACTGTTTTTT | CSVASQMNEKLFF
TRBJ1-6 | TRBV13 | - | - | TGTGCCAGCAGCTTTCGGAGGGATCGGGGTTCACCCCTCCACTTT | CASSFRRDRGSPLHF